These 20 T cell receptor beta chains share one sample of origin, sequenced in a study of blood T cell repertoires in COVID-19 (dated by TCRdb to 2020 to 2022). Receptors were amplified or captured by the immunoSEQ multiplex PCR assay. The table was pulled from immuneACCESS by TCRdb, which kept in-frame rearrangements only. Such tables lose some clones; where checked, under half of the loss comes from unresolved V genes, and the rest has no known cause. This sample lists about 28,000 clones; about 88% were detected once. The ten largest clones take up about 48% of the sample. The specimen sequenced was peripheral blood. Receptors were obtained from a human donor with acute or convalescent COVID-19. The donor label of this sample is uncertain.

The rearrangement joins TRBV7-8 to TRBJ2-7; 7 bases agree with TRBD2. This CDR3 region has 14 residues. Germline lookup yields CDR1 SGHVS and CDR2 FQNEAQ. With V trimmed by 1 base and J by 2 bases, 2 bases remained unmatched. CDR3 protein: CASSLVGGAYEQYF. CDR3 in DNA: TGTGCCAGCAGCTTAGTGGGGGGGGCCTACGAGCAGTACTTC.

CDR3 loop: CASSYSKGLAGAGELFF. The CDR3 nucleotides read TGTGCCAGCAGTTACTCGAAGGGACTAGCGGGCGCCGGGGAGCTGTTTTTT. The chain combines TRBV6-2 or TRBV6-3 with TRBJ2-2; 12 nucleotides match TRBD2. CDR3 size: 17 residues. With 0 bases clipped from V and 6 bases from J, the junction kept 5 bases outside the gene matches. Germline-derived CDR1 and CDR2 are MNHEY and SVGEGT.

To note about this clone: The junction departs from germline at one end; a sequencing error may be responsible. The chain is built from TRBV6-2 or TRBV6-3 and TRBJ2-7; TRBD1 agrees at 7 bases. CDR1 is MNHEY and CDR2 is SVGEGT in the germline V gene. CDR3 length equals 17 residues. The CDR3 reads CASSYLSVRGTAYEQYF. CDR3 DNA: TGTGCCAGCAGTTACCTCTCCGTCCGAGGGACAGCCTATGAGCAGTACTTC.

The chain joins TRBV27 to TRBJ2-7; the match to TRBD2 covers 7 bases. The CDR3 contains 17 residues. Germline CDR1 is MNHEY and CDR2 is SMNVEV (reference sequence). V lost 7 bases to trimming and J lost 0 bases; unmatched junction nucleotides: 15. CDR3 sequence reads: CASTAIFTGLVSYEQYF. DNA of the CDR3: TGTGCCAGCACCGCCATTTTCACCGGACTAGTCTCCTACGAGCAGTACTTC.

The J gene is TRBJ2-2, the V gene TRBV11-1; TRBD2 aligns across 8 bases. The junction had 7 bases not matched to a gene; V was cut back by 0 bases and J by 7 bases. The CDR3 totals 16 residues. The germline gives CDR1 SGHAT, CDR2 FQDESV (reference sequence). Here the CDR3 DNA reads TGTGCCAGCAGCTTAGCCGCGGTAGCGGGAAACGGGGAGCTGTTTTTT. Translation gives CASSLAAVAGNGELFF.

The rearrangement links TRBV9 to TRBJ2-3; possibly TRBD2 for D (6 bases). Looked up from germline, CDR1 is SGDLS and CDR2 is YYNGEE. The V end lost 4 bases, the J end lost 0 bases, and 12 bases lay between the germline ends. This CDR3 is 15 amino acids long. Here the CDR3 reads CASSPLGGSTDTQYF. For the CDR3, the DNA is TGTGCCAGCAGCCCTCTGGGGGGTAGCACAGATACGCAGTATTTT.

This clone has just one count. J is TRBJ2-3 and V is TRBV6-5; 9 bases align to TRBD2. This CDR3 comprises 15 residues. V lost 5 bases, J lost 2 bases, and 5 bases stayed unmatched. Per the germline V gene, CDR1 is MNHEY and CDR2 is SVGAGI. CDR3 in DNA: TGTGCCAGCAGTATCCGACTAGCGGACACAGATACGCAGTATTTT. Translating gives CASSIRLADTDTQYF.

The CDR3 sequence: CASSLYRATYEQYF. As DNA, the CDR3 is TGTGCCAGCAGTTTATACAGGGCCACCTACGAGCAGTACTTC. The chain couples TRBV28 to TRBJ2-7; possible D gene TRBD1, 6 bases. In germline, CDR1 is MDHEN, CDR2 SYDVKM. This CDR3 region has 14 residues. Trimming left V 1 base short and J 2 bases short, with 9 bases between.

The chain links TRBV2 to TRBJ2-7, with a tentative D call TRBD1 (5 bases). The germline gives CDR1 SNHLY, CDR2 FYNNEI. Trimming stripped 9 bases from V and 6 bases from J, with 21 bases between. The CDR3 contains 14 residues. CDR3 sequence: CASSYVTGAGEQYF. CDR3 in DNA: TGTGCCAGTTCCTATGTCACAGGAGCCGGCGAGCAGTACTTC. The whole variable domain, remainder taken from reference TRBV2 and TRBJ2-7, is EPEVTQTPSHQVTQMGQEVILRCVPISNHLYFYWYRQILGQKVEFLVSFYNNEISEKSEIFDDQFSVERPDGSNFTLKIRSTKLEDSAMYFCASSYVTGAGEQYFGPGTRLTVT.

J is TRBJ2-1 and V is TRBV6-5; D not resolved. Germline lookup yields CDR1 MNHEY and CDR2 SVGAGI. V shed 0 bases and J shed 9 bases, with 9 bases lying between them. The CDR3 has 13 residues. The CDR3 sequence is CASSYSRSGEQFF. CDR3 nucleotides: TGTGCCAGCAGTTACTCGAGGTCGGGTGAGCAGTTCTTC.

The chain links TRBV18 to TRBJ2-7; 9 bases agree with TRBD1. This CDR3 contains 14 residues. Germline loops: CDR1 KGHSH, CDR2 LQKENI. The V and J ends lost 6 bases and 4 bases, in that order; junction bases with no gene match: 7. CDR3 in amino acids: CASSQGQGFYEQYV. In DNA form, the CDR3 reads TGTGCCAGCTCCCAGGGACAGGGTTTTTACGAGCAGTACGTC.

The chain couples TRBV3-1 (or the pseudogene TRBV3-2) to TRBJ1-4, with 9 bases lining up with TRBD1. Germline V gives CDR1 LGHDT, CDR2 YNNKEL (reference sequence). J lost 7 bases, V lost 0 bases, and 12 bases had no gene match. The CDR3 covers 18 residues. CDR3 in amino acids: CASSQDGDRARRGEKLFF. The CDR3 DNA follows: TGTGCCAGCAGCCAAGACGGGGACAGGGCCCGTAGAGGTGAAAAACTGTTTTTT.

The CDR3 spells CASTRGGQNTEAFF. For the CDR3, the DNA is TGTGCCAGTACCAGGGGCGGCCAGAACACTGAAGCTTTCTTT. The V call is TRBV19, the J call TRBJ1-1; D may be TRBD1 (6 bases). The V end was cut by 7 bases, the J end by 1 base, with 13 bases between. This CDR3 contains 14 residues. Germline V gene sequence: CDR1 LNHDA, CDR2 SQIVND (reference sequence).

The rearrangement uses TRBV6-5 and TRBJ1-6; D is undetermined. Trimming stripped 2 bases from V and 9 bases from J, with 17 bases between. Per germline, CDR1 MNHEY and CDR2 SVGAGI. The CDR3 length is 16 residues. The CDR3 DNA sequence: TGTGCCAGCAGTTACGCTGTAGTCAAATTCGGTTCACCCCTCCACTTT. Translating gives CASSYAVVKFGSPLHF.

V is TRBV21-1 and J is TRBJ2-3; the D call TRBD2 from the table was never checked on the DNA. TRBV21-1 is tagged as a pseudogene. The CDR3 extends over 15 amino acids. CDR3 sequence: CASSKMGEGEDTQYF. The CDR3 DNA reads TGTGCCAGCAGCAAAATGGGGGAGGGTGAAGATACGCAGTATTTT.

The chain carries TRBV10-2 and TRBJ1-2, with TRBD1 matching 10 bases. J was trimmed by 7 bases and V by 2 bases; bases with no gene match: 1. There are 13 residues in the CDR3. Germline CDR1 reads WSHSY; CDR2 reads SAAADI. The CDR3 spells CASSEGQGGGYTF. The CDR3, as DNA: TGCGCCAGCAGTGAGGGACAGGGGGGTGGCTACACCTTC.

This chain connects TRBV7-9 to TRBJ2-3; 11 bases fit TRBD2. Germline V gene data show CDR1 as SEHNR and CDR2 as FQNEAQ (reference sequence). The CDR3 totals 16 residues. J was trimmed by 4 bases and V by 1 base; bases with no gene match: 4. The CDR3 here is CASSLDSGGAADTQYF. The CDR3 DNA reads TGTGCCAGCAGCTTAGATAGCGGGGGGGCTGCAGATACGCAGTATTTT.

This clone showed up just once. An end of the junction does not agree with germline; a read error may underlie this. The gene calls are TRBV28 and TRBJ1-2, with TRBD1 matching 9 bases. Germline loops: CDR1 MDHEN, CDR2 SYDVKM. The CDR3 extends over 13 amino acids. In DNA form, the CDR3 reads TGTGCCACCAGTTCGGGACAGGGAGGCGGCTACACCTTC. Protein: CATSSGQGGGYTF.

The chain joins TRBV24-1 to TRBJ2-7, with TRBD1 as a possible D gene (6 bases). V lost 4 bases, J lost 0 bases, and 15 bases lay in between. The CDR3 contains 16 residues. CDR1 is KGHDR and CDR2 is SFDVKD in the germline V gene. The CDR3: CATSDTRQEYSYEQYF. CDR3 sequence (DNA): TGTGCCACCAGTGACACTAGACAGGAATACTCCTACGAGCAGTACTTC.

This clone showed up just once. The chain joins TRBV15 to TRBJ2-5; D remains unclear. CDR3 length: 15 residues. In germline, CDR1 is LNHNV, CDR2 YYDKDF (reference sequence). The V end was cut by 0 bases, the J end by 2 bases, with 10 bases between. For the CDR3, the DNA is TGTGCCACCAGCAGAGATAGAAGAAAACAAGAGACCCAGTACTTC. It encodes CATSRDRRKQETQYF.